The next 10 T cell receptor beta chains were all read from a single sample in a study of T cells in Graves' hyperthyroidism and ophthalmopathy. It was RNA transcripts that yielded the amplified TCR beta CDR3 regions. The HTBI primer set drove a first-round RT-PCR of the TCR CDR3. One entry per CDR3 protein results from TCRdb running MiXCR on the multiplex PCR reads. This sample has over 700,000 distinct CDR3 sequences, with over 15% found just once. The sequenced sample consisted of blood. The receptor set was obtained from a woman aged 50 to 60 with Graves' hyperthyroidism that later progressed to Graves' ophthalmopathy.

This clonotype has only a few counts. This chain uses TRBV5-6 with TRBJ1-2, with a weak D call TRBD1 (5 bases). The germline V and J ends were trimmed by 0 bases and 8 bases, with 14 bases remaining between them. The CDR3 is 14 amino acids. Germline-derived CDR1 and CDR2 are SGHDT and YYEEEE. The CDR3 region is CASSLGARGEGYTF. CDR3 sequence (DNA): TGTGCCAGCAGCTTGGGAGCCCGAGGGGAAGGCTACACCTTC.

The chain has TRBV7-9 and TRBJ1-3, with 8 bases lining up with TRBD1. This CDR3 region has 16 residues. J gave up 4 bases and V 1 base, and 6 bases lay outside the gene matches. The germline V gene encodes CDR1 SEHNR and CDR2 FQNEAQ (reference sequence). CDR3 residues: CASSLDPGQAGNTIYF. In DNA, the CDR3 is TGTGCCAGCAGCTTAGATCCGGGACAGGCGGGAAACACCATATATTTT.

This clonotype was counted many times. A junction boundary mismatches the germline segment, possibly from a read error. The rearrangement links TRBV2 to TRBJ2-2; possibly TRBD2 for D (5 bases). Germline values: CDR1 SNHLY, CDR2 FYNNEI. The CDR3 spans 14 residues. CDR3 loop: CASMRAANAGELFF. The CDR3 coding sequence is TGTGCCAGCATGAGGGCAGCGAACGCCGGGGAGCTGTTTTTT.

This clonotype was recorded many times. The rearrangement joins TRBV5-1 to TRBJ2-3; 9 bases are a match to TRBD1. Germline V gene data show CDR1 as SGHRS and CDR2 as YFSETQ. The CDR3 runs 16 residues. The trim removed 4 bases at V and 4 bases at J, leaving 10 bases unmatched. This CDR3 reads CASSGRDRGSADTQYF. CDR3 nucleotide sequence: TGCGCCAGCAGCGGAAGAGACAGGGGGTCAGCAGATACGCAGTATTTT. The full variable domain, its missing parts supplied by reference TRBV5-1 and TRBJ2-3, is KAGVTQTPRYLIKTRGQQVTLSCSPISGHRSVSWYQQTPGQGLQFLFEYFSETQRNKGNFPGRFSGRQFSNSRSEMNVSTLELGDSALYLCASSGRDRGSADTQYFGPGTRLTVL.

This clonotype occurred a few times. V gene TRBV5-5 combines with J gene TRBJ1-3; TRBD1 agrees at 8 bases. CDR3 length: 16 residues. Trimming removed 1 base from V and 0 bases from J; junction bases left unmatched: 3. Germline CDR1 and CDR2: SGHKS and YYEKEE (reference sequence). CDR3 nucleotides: TGTGCCAGCAGCTTGCAGGGGGCTTACTCTGGAAACACCATATATTTT. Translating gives CASSLQGAYSGNTIYF.

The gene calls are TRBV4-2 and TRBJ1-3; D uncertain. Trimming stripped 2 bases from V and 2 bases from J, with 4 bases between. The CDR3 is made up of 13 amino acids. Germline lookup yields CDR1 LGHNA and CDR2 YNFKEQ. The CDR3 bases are TGTGCCAGCAGCCAATACCCTGGAAACACCATATATTTT. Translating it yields CASSQYPGNTIYF.

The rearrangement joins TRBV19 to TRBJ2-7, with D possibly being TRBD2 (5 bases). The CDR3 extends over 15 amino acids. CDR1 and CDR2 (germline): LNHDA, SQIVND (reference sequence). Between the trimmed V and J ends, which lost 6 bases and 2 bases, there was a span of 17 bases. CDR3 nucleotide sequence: TGTGCCAGTAGCTTCTTTCGGGGTGAAGCCTACGAGCAGTACTTC. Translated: CASSFFRGEAYEQYF.

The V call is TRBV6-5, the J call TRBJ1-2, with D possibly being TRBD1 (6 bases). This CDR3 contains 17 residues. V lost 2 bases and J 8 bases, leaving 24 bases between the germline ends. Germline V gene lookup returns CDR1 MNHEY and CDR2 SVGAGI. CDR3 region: CASSYMSTGGGPSGYTF. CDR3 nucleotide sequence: TGTGCCAGCAGTTACATGTCGACAGGAGGGGGACCGAGCGGCTACACCTTC.

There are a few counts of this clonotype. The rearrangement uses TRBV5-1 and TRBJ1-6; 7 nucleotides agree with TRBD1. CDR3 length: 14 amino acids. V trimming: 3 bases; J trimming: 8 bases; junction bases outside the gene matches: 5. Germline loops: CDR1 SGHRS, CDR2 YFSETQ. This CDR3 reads CASSSQGVDSPLHF. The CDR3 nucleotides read TGCGCCAGCAGCTCCCAGGGGGTTGATTCACCCCTCCACTTT. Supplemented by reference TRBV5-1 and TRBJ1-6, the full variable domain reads KAGVTQTPRYLIKTRGQQVTLSCSPISGHRSVSWYQQTPGQGLQFLFEYFSETQRNKGNFPGRFSGRQFSNSRSEMNVSTLELGDSALYLCASSSQGVDSPLHFGNGTRLTVT.

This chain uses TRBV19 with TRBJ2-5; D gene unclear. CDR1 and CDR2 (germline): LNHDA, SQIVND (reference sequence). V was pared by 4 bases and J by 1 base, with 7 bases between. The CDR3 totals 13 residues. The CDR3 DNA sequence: TGTGCCAGTAGTAACAGTATCCAAGAGACCCAGTACTTC. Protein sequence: CASSNSIQETQYF.